The following is a T cell receptor (beta chain) sequence with its context. Its antigen is still unknown. This sample is part of a study of OX40 agonist ivuxolimab in advanced cancers. Across the whole study: Dosing consisted of intravenous ivuxolimab at 0.01 to 10 mg/kg every 2 weeks.

The timepoints at which blood was sampled were baseline, cycle 4 day 1, and cycle 7 day 1. Between the trimmed V and J ends, which lost 3 bases and 6 bases, there was a span of 6 bases. CDR3 length equals 12 residues. In germline, CDR1 is MNHEY, CDR2 SMNVEV (reference sequence). The table came from immunoSEQ multiplex PCR; TCRdb's copy has only in-frame clones and leaves some out. Of roughly 98,000 clones listed, just under 85% were seen once; the top ten hold roughly 1.5%. General study results and limits: Among expanded peripheral T cells, antigen specificity went undetermined. Researchers report that CD8+ T cells had, on average, more expanded clones than CD4+.

The chain is built from TRBV27 and TRBJ1-5, with D unresolved. Sequenced here: CD4+ or CD8+ T cells sorted from blood, sampled in a trial of the OX40 agonist ivuxolimab. The receptor was derived from an adult with an advanced solid tumor such as melanoma, head and neck, liver or kidney cancer. The CDR3 region has the DNA TGTGCCAGCAGTTTTGTGGGTCAGCCCCAGCATTTT. It codes for CASSFVGQPQHF.